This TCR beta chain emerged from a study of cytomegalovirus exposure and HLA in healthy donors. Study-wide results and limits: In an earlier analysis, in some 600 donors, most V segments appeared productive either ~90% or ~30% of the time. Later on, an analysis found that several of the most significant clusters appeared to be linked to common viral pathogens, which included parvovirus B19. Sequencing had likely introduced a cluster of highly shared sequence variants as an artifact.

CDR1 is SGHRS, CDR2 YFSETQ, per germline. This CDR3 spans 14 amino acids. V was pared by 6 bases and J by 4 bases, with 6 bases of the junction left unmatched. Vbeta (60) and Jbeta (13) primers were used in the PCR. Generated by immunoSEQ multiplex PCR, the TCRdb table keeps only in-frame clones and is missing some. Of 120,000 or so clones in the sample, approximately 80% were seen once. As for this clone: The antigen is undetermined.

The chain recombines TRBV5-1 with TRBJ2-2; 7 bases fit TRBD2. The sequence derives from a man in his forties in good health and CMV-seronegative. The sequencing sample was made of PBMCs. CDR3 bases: TGCGCCAGCAAGGAGCGGGGCTCCACCGGGGAGCTGTTTTTT. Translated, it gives CASKERGSTGELFF.